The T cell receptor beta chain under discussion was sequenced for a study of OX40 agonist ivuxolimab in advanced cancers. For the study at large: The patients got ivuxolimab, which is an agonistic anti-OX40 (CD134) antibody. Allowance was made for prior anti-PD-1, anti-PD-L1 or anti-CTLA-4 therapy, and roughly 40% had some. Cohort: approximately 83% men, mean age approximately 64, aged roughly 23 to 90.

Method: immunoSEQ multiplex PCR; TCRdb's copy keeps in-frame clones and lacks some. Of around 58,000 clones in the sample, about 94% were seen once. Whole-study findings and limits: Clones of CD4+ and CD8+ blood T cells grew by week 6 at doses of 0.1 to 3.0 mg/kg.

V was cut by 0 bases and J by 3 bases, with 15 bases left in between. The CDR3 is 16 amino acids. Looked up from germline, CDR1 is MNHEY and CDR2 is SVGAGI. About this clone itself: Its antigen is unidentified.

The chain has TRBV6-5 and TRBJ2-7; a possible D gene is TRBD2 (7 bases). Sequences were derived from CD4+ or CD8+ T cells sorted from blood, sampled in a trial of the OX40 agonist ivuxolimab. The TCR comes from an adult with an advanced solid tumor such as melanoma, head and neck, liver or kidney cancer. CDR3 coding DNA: TGTGCCAGCAGTTACTCGCTCCGGGGGGCGCGCTACGAGCAGTACTTC. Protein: CASSYSLRGARYEQYF.